This T cell receptor beta chain was sequenced in a study of multiple sclerosis patients with progressive multifocal leukoencephalopathy. Time point indicated: time of PML onset. The CDR3 length is 18 residues. V was pared by 1 base and J by 4 bases, with 21 bases between. CDR1 and CDR2 from the germline V gene are LGHNA and YSLEER. Assay used: immunoSEQ multiplex PCR; TCRdb lists only in-frame clones, some missing. The data hold 25,000 to 30,000 clones, with around 85% observed a single time. Here the sequenced sample was PBMCs, taken from a patient treated with natalizumab. This chain links TRBV4-3 with TRBJ2-3; tentatively, D is TRBD1 (6 bases). The clonotype was recovered from a young woman with progressive multifocal leukoencephalopathy. This CDR3 reads CASSQGFSEQGAADTQYF. CDR3 in DNA: TGCGCCAGCAGCCAAGGTTTTTCGGAACAGGGTGCAGCAGATACGCAGTATTTT.